A selection of T cell receptor beta chains follows, all from one sample in a study of cytomegalovirus exposure and HLA in healthy donors. Here immunoSEQ multiplex PCR was the method, and the copy in TCRdb shows in-frame clones only, minus some. Among roughly 190,000 clones listed, around 81% were seen once. Sequencing was performed on PBMCs. The receptors here all came from a woman in her 30s in good health and CMV-seropositive. Each CDR3 is given with its conserved first and last residue. D genes are given only for firm matches. Expanded clones get a size class; other rows say once, few or many, or leave the size out.

NA	TRBV5-1	TRBD1	TRBJ1-2	TGCGCCAGCAGCTTATGGGGACAGGGGACGTCGTATGGCTACACCTTC	CASSLWGQGTSYGYTF
NA	TRBV5-4	TRBD2	TRBJ2-1	TGTGCCAGCAGCTTAGCGGGAGGTAGTAATGAGCAGTTCTTC	CASSLAGGSNEQFF
NA	TRBV30	NA	TRBJ1-4	TGTGCCTGGAGTGGGGCCTCCGGGAATCTGTTTTTT	CAWSGASGNLFF
NA	TRBV28	NA	TRBJ1-1	TGTGCCAGCACACTAAACACTGAAGCTTTCTTT	CASTLNTEAFF
NA	TRBV11-2	TRBD1	TRBJ2-7	TGTGCCAGCAGCCGACAGGGGACCGGGCACGAGCAGTACTTC	CASSRQGTGHEQYF
NA	TRBV5-1	TRBD2	TRBJ2-3	TGCGCCAGCAGCGCCGGGACTAGCGGAGATACGCAGTATTTT	CASSAGTSGDTQYF
NA	TRBV19	TRBD1	TRBJ1-5	TGTGCCAGTAGTATGGAGGGACAGGGTTACCAGCCCCAGCATTTT	CASSMEGQGYQPQHF
NA	TRBV28	TRBD1	TRBJ1-2	TGTGCCAGCAGTAGCATCCGGGACAGGGAACGACGTGGCTACACCTTC	CASSSIRDRERRGYTF
NA	TRBV6-5	NA	TRBJ2-7	TGTGCCAGCAGTTATTCGGGTACCACGGGCGAGCAGTACTTC	CASSYSGTTGEQYF
NA	TRBV6-1	NA	TRBJ2-1	TGTGCCAGCAGTGATAACGGGGTTAGTGAGCAGTTCTTC	CASSDNGVSEQFF
NA	TRBV6-6	NA	TRBJ1-2	TGTGCCAGCAGTGTAACAGAGTATGGCTACACCTTC	CASSVTEYGYTF
once	TRBV28	NA	TRBJ1-2	TGTGCCAGCAGCCGCCCGGGGTCTCGGTATGGCTACACCTTC	CASSRPGSRYGYTF
NA	TRBV7-2	TRBD1	TRBJ2-3	TGTGCCAGCAGCAAGGACAGGGGGCTCACAGATACGCAGTATTTT	CASSKDRGLTDTQYF
NA	TRBV9	TRBD2	TRBJ2-3	TGTGCCAGCAGCGTCCCTTTTCGGAGCGGGGGGACTAGCACAGATACGCAGTATTTT	CASSVPFRSGGTSTDTQYF
NA	TRBV7-6	NA	TRBJ2-2	TGTGCCAGCGGGCTAGCCGTAACCGGGGAGCTGTTTTTT	CASGLAVTGELFF
NA	TRBV2	NA	TRBJ1-1	TGTGCCAGCAGTGAATACTTGGAGGCTTTCTTT	CASSEYLEAFF
NA	TRBV30	NA	TRBJ1-1	TGTGCCTCCAACAGGGACCCCAGCTCTATGAACACTGAAGCTTTCTTT	CASNRDPSSMNTEAFF
NA	TRBV7-8	NA	TRBJ2-1	TGTGCCAGCAGCTTAGTGGGCATTATAACGAAAGAGAATGAGCAGTTCTTC	CASSLVGIITKENEQFF
NA	TRBV13	NA	TRBJ2-2	TGTGCCAGCACCGAGTTGACCGGGGAGCTGTTTTTT	CASTELTGELFF
NA	TRBV6-5	NA	TRBJ1-2	TGTGCCAGCACTCCCGACGGGGGGAACTATGGCTACACCTTC	CASTPDGGNYGYTF
NA	TRBV7-2	NA	TRBJ2-7	TGTGCCAGCAGCCTAAGTCCCGGGACACGGACCTACGAGCAGTACTTC	CASSLSPGTRTYEQYF
NA	TRBV11-2	NA	TRBJ1-5	TGTGCCAGCAGCTTAAGACAGAGTAATCAGCCCCAGCATTTT	CASSLRQSNQPQHF
NA	TRBV18	NA	TRBJ2-7	TGTGCCAGCTCACCACCGCCGGGAACCTACGAGCAGTACTTC	CASSPPPGTYEQYF
NA	TRBV15	NA	TRBJ1-1	TGTGCCACCAGCAGAGGGTACTCGACAGAGGCCACTGAAGCTTTCTTT	CATSRGYSTEATEAFF
NA	TRBV4-3	TRBD2	TRBJ2-5	TGCGCCAGCAGCCAAGAGATGGGGGGGGTGGCAGGAGAGACCCAGTACTTC	CASSQEMGGVAGETQYF
few	TRBV7-9	NA	TRBJ2-3	TGTGCCAGCAGCTCCGGGAAACCATTAAAGGGGACTAGCACAGATACGCAGTATTTT	CASSSGKPLKGTSTDTQYF
few	TRBV5-1	NA	TRBJ2-7	TGCGCCAGCAGCCCAATACCGCCAGGAGGTAAATACTACGAGCAGTACTTC	CASSPIPPGGKYYEQYF
once	TRBV27	NA	TRBJ2-1	TGTGCCAGCAGTTTATGGGGAGCTCTAGGGAATGAGCAGTTCTTC	CASSLWGALGNEQFF
NA	TRBV21-1	NA	TRBJ2-1	TGTGCCAGCAGCAAAGGAGGATCCAGCTCCTACAATGAGCAGTTCTTC	CASSKGGSSSYNEQFF